The entry below describes one T cell receptor (beta chain). Sequencing was performed with immunoSEQ multiplex PCR; in TCRdb, only in-frame clones are kept and a portion is missing. The sample shows 310,000 or so clones, roughly 86% of them seen only once. Trimming left V 6 bases short and J 4 bases short, with 13 bases between. This CDR3 comprises 15 residues. CDR1 and CDR2 (germline): KGHSH, LQKENI. These data are taken from a study of blood T cell repertoires in COVID-19. Living in 24 US areas, the participants were between roughly 18 and 90 years of age. The sample was PBMCs or T cells enriched from blood (not recorded which). The chain couples TRBV18 to TRBJ2-6; TRBD2 might be the D (5 bases). The sequence was obtained from a woman aged 18 to 35 who had recovered from COVID-19. CDR3 residues: CASSPRAAGANVLTF. For the CDR3, the DNA is TGTGCCAGCTCGCCCCGAGCGGCGGGGGCCAACGTCCTGACTTTC.